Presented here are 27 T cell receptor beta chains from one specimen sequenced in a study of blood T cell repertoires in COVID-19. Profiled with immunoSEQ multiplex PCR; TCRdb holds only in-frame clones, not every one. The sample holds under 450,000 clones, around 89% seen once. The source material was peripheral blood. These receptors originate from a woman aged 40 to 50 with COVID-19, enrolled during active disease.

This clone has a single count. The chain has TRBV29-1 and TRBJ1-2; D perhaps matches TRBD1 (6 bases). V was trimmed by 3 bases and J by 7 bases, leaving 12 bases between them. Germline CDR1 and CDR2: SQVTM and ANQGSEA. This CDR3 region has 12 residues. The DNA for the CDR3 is TGCAGCGTTGATCCGGACAGCCGTGGCTACACCTTC. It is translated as CSVDPDSRGYTF.

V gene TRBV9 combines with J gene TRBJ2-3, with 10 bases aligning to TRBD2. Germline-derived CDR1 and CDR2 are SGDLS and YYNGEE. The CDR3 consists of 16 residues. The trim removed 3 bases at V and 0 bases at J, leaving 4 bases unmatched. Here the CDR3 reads CASSGGTSESTDTQYF. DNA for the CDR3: TGTGCCAGCAGCGGGGGGACTAGCGAAAGCACAGATACGCAGTATTTT.

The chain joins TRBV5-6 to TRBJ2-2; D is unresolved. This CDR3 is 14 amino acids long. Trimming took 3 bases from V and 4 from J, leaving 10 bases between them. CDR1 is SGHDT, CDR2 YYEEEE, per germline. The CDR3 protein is CASSSPVLTGELFF. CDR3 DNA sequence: TGTGCCAGCAGCTCTCCAGTGCTCACCGGGGAGCTGTTTTTT.

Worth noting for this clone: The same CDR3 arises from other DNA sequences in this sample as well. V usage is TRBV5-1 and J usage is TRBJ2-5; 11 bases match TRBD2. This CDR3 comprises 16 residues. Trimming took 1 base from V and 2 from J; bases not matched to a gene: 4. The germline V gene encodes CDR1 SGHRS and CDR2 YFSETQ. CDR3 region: CASSLFLAGGQETQYF. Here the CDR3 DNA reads TGCGCCAGCAGCTTGTTTCTAGCGGGGGGTCAAGAGACCCAGTACTTC.

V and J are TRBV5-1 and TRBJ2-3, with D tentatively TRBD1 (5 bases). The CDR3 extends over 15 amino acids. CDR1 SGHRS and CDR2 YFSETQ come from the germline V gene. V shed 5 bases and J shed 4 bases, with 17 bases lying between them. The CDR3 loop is CASSLDNLRADTQYF. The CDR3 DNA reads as TGCGCCAGCAGTCTGGACAATCTCCGAGCAGATACGCAGTATTTT.

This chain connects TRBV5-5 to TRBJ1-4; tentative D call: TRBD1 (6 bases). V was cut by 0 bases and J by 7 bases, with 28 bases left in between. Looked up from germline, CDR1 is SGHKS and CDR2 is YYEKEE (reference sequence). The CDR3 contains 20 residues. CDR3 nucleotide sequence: TGTGCCAGCAGCTTGGTAGAGTCTCCTGCCAGGGGCGGACGGGGTGAAAAACTGTTTTTT. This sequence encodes CASSLVESPARGGRGEKLFF.

The chain's CDR3 is CASSPRASGISGELFF. CDR3 nucleotides: TGCGCCAGCAGCCCTCGCGCTAGCGGTATTAGCGGGGAGCTGTTTTTT. J is TRBJ2-2 and V is TRBV4-3; TRBD2 aligns across 7 bases. This CDR3 is built from 16 residues. The V gene's germline CDR1 is LGHNA and CDR2 YSLEER. V was pared by 4 bases and J by 7 bases, with 12 bases of the junction left unmatched.

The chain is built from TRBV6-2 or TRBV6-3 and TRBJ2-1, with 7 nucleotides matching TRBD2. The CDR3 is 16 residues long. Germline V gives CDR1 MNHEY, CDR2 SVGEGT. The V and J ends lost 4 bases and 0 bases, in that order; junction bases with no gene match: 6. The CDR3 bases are TGTGCCAGCAGTTTACTGCGGGAGAGCTCCTACAATGAGCAGTTCTTC. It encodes CASSLLRESSYNEQFF.

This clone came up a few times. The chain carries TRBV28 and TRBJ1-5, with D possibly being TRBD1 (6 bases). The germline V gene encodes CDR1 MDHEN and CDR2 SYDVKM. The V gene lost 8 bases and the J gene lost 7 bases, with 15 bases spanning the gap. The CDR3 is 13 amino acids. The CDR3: CASGGRVRQPQHF. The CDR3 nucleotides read TGTGCCAGCGGGGGCAGGGTAAGACAGCCCCAGCATTTT.

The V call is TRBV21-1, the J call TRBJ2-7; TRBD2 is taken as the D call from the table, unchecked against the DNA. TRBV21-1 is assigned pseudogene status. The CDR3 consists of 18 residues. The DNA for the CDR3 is TGTGCCAGCAGCAAAGGGAAGGGTTGGAGGAAAAGCTCCTACGAGCAGTACTTC. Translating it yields CASSKGKGWRKSSYEQYF.

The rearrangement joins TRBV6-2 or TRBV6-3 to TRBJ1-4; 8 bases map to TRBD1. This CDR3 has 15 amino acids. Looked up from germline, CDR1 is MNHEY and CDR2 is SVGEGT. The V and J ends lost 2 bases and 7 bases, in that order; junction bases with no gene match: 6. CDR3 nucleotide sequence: TGTGCCAGCAGTTACGACAGGGGAGGAGGTGAAAAACTGTTTTTT. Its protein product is CASSYDRGGGEKLFF.

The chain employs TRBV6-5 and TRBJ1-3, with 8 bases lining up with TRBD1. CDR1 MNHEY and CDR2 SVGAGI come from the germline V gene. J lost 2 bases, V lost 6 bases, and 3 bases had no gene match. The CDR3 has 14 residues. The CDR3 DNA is TGTGCCAGCAGGCCACAGGGGGCTGGAAACACCATATATTTT. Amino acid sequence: CASRPQGAGNTIYF.

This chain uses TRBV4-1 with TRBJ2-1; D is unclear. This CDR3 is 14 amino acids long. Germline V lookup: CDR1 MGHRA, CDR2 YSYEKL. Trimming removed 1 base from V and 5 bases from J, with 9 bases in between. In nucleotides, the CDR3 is TGCGCCAGCAGCCAAGTTTCCCTTAACAATGAGCAGTTCTTC. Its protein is CASSQVSLNNEQFF.

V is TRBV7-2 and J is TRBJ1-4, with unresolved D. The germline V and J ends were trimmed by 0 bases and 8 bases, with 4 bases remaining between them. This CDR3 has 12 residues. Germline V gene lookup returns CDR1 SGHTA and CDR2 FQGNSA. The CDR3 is CASSLAPEKLFF. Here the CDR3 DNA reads TGTGCCAGCAGCTTAGCTCCGGAAAAACTGTTTTTT.

The CDR3 DNA is TGTGCCAGCAGCCCCCGCGGAAGGGGGACAGATACGCAGTATTTT. As protein: CASSPRGRGTDTQYF. The rearrangement uses TRBV11-3 and TRBJ2-3; tentative D call: TRBD1 (6 bases). The CDR3 is made up of 15 amino acids. V lost 5 bases and J lost 3, with 15 bases in between. Per germline, CDR1 SGHNT and CDR2 YENEEA. Full variable domain (rest looked up from reference TRBV11-3 and TRBJ2-3): EAGVVQSPRYKIIEKKQPVAFWCNPISGHNTLYWYLQNLGQGPELLIRYENEEAVDDSQLPKDRFSAERLKGVDSTLKIQPAELGDSAVYLCASSPRGRGTDTQYFGPGTRLTVL.

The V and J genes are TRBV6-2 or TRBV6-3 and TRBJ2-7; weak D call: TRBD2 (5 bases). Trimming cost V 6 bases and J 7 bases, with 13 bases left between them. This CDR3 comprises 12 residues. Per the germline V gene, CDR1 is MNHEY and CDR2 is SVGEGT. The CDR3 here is CASSSPSGEQYF. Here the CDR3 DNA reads TGTGCCAGCAGCTCTCCCTCGGGAGAGCAGTACTTC.

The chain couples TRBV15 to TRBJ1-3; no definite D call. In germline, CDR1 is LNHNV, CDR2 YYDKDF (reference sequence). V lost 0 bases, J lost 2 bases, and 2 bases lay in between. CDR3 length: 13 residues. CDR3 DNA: TGTGCCACCAGCAGAGATACTGGAAACACCATATATTTT. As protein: CATSRDTGNTIYF.

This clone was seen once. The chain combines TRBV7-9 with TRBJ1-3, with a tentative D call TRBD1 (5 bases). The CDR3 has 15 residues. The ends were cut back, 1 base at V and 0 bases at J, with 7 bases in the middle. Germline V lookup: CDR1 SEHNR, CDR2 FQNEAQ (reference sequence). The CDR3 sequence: CASSLGTSSGNTIYF. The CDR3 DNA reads TGTGCCAGCAGCTTAGGGACAAGCTCTGGAAACACCATATATTTT.

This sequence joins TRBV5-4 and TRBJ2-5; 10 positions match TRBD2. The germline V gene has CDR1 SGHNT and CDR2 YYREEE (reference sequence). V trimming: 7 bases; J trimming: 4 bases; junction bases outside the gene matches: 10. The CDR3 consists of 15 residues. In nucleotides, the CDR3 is TGTGCCAGCGGGAGAGCGGGGGGGCCGTCAGAGACCCAGTACTTC. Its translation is CASGRAGGPSETQYF.

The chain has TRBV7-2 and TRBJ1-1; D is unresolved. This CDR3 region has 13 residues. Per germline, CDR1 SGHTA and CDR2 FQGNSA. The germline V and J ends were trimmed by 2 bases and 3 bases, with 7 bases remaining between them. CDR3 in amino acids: CASSLRSDTEAFF. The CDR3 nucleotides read TGTGCCAGCAGCTTACGGTCCGACACTGAAGCTTTCTTT. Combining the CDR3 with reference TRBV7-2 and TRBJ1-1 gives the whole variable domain GAGVSQSPSNKVTEKGKDVELRCDPISGHTALYWYRQSLGQGLEFLIYFQGNSAPDKSGLPSDRFSAERTGGSVSTLTIQRTQQEDSAVYLCASSLRSDTEAFFGQGTRLTVV.

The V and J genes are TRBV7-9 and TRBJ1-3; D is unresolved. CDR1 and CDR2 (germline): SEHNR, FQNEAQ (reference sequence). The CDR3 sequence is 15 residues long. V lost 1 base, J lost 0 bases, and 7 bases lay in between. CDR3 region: CASSLDRSSGNTIYF. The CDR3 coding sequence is TGTGCCAGCAGCTTAGATCGGAGCTCTGGAAACACCATATATTTT.

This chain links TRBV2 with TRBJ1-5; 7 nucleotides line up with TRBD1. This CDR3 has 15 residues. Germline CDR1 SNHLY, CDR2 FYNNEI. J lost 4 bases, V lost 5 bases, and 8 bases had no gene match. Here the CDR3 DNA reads TGTGCCAGCAGTTCGCGCCGGGACAGAAATCAGCCCCAGCATTTT. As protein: CASSSRRDRNQPQHF.

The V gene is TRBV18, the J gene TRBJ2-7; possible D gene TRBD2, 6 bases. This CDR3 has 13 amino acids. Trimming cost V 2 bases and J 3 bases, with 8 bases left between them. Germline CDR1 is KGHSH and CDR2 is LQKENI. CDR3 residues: CASSPASDYEQYF. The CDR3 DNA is TGTGCCAGCTCACCAGCTAGCGACTACGAGCAGTACTTC.

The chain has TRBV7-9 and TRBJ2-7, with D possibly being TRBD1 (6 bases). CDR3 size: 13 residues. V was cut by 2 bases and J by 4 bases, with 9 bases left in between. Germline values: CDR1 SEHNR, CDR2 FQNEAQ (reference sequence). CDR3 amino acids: CASSLQGLYEQYF. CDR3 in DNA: TGTGCCAGCAGCTTACAGGGGCTTTACGAGCAGTACTTC.

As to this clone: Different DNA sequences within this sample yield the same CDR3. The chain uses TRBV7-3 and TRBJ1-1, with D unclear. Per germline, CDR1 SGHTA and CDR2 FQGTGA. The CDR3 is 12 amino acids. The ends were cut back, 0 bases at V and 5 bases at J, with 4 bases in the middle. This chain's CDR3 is CASSLTGTEAFF. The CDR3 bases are TGTGCCAGCAGCTTAACCGGGACTGAAGCTTTCTTT.

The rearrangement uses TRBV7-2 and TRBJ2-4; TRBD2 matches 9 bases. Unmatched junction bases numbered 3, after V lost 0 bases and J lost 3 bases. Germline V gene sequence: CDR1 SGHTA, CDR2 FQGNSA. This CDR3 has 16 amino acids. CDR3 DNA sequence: TGTGCCAGCAGCTTAGCTAGCGGGAGTGGCAAAAACATTCAGTACTTC. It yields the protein CASSLASGSGKNIQYF.

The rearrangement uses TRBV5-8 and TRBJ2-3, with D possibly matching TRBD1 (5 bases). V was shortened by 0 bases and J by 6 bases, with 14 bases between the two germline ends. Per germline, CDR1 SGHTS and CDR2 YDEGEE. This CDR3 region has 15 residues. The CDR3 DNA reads TGTGCCAGCAGCTTGGAGCAGGGTGGTACGGATACGCAGTATTTT. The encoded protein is CASSLEQGGTDTQYF.